This is a list of T cell receptor beta chains from one sample in a study of CD8+ T cells in alopecia areata. Using immunoSEQ multiplex PCR, the repertoire was profiled, and TCRdb retains in-frame clones only, with some absent. The sample lists roughly 120,000 clones; 55% to 70% were seen once. Sequencing used CD4+ T cells sorted from blood. The receptors come from a human donor in good health. Both conserved end residues are trimmed from each CDR3. D genes are given only for firm matches.

v_gene	j_gene	d_gene	CDR3aa
TRBV4-1	TRBJ1-2	NA	ASSQIAGGYYGYT
TRBV29-1	TRBJ2-6	TRBD1	SVGIHPGQSSSGANVLT
TRBV23-1	TRBJ1-5	TRBD1	ASSQSRQGGGQPQH
TRBV2	TRBJ1-2	NA	ASSESNTGYT
TRBV29-1	TRBJ2-5	NA	SVDLRLGGTQY
TRBV30	TRBJ2-5	TRBD1	AWRIDRVSETQY
TRBV15	TRBJ1-5	NA	ATSRDRWGQPQH
TRBV4-1	TRBJ1-5	NA	ASSQDNQGRWPQH
TRBV30	TRBJ1-6	NA	AWSGGRQGNSPLH
TRBV27	TRBJ1-2	TRBD1	ASSRSGQGANYGYT
TRBV5-1	TRBJ2-1	NA	ASSFGAVYSYNEQF
TRBV5-6	TRBJ2-5	NA	ASSRGDMETQY
TRBV7-2	TRBJ2-3	NA	ASSPGTTDTQY
TRBV21-1	TRBJ2-7	NA	ASSTGGERGESYYEQY
TRBV7-9	TRBJ2-5	NA	ASSQEETQY
TRBV5-6	TRBJ2-3	TRBD2	ASSLSGGNTDTQY
TRBV27	TRBJ2-1	NA	ASSSRSGPPSYEQF
TRBV7-9	TRBJ2-5	NA	ASSFPRGDKETQY
TRBV30	TRBJ1-2	NA	AWGRVNTNYGYT
TRBV5-6	TRBJ1-2	NA	ASSFAGDGYT
TRBV29-1	TRBJ1-2	NA	SVEEQNGYT
TRBV11-2	TRBJ2-6	NA	ASSLGQLDSGANVLT
TRBV6-5	TRBJ1-1	NA	ASSYAPPGRTEAF
TRBV6-1	TRBJ1-1	NA	ASGPEGNTEAF
TRBV5-1	TRBJ1-5	NA	ASSLSGSSNQPQH
TRBV4-1	TRBJ2-3	TRBD2	ASRSGAGGRDTQY
TRBV7-6	TRBJ2-7	NA	ASSLGIATTYEQY
TRBV19	TRBJ2-5	TRBD2	ASSSPRTSLQETQY
TRBV29-1	TRBJ2-3	TRBD1	SVGGTGLDTQY
TRBV27	TRBJ1-5	NA	ASSNPGLRKIQPQH
TRBV29-1	TRBJ2-3	TRBD1	SVTGTVTDTQY
TRBV30	TRBJ1-1	NA	AWSTGVEAF
TRBV7-9	TRBJ2-3	TRBD2	ASSFGGGGTDTQY
TRBV14	TRBJ1-5	NA	ASSHVSKGAQH
TRBV29-1	TRBJ2-1	TRBD2	SVSGGGASEQF
TRBV29-1	TRBJ1-2	NA	SVEQGTSYGYT
TRBV7-9	TRBJ2-7	TRBD1	ASSGTGVTYEQY
TRBV5-8	TRBJ2-1	TRBD1	ASRFGQGANNEQF
TRBV27	TRBJ2-5	NA	ASSPQGRETQY
TRBV16	TRBJ1-5	NA	ASSPAGQGRMGRWPQH
TRBV10-3	TRBJ2-5	TRBD2	AISSGTSGQETQY
TRBV7-2	TRBJ1-5	NA	ASSLGGTGSYSNQPQH